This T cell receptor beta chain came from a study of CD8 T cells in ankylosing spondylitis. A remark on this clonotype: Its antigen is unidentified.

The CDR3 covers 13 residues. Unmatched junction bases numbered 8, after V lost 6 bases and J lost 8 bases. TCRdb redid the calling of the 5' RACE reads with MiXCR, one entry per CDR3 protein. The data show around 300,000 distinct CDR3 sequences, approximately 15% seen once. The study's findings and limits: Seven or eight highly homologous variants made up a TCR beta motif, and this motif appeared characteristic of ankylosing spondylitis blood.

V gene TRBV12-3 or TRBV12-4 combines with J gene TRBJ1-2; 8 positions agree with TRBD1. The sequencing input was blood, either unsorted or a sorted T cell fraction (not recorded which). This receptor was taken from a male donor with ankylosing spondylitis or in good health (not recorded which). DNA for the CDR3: TGTGCCAGCAGAAACCAGGGGGCGCGAGGCTACACCTTC. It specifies CASRNQGARGYTF.